The clone carrying this TCR beta chain was detected a few times. Its antigen is not known. Germline V gene sequence: CDR1 LNHDA, CDR2 SQIVND (reference sequence). Germline trimming cut 5 bases from V and 12 bases from J; bases unmatched to any gene: 9. The CDR3 spans 13 residues. This entry belongs to a study of beta chain features in type 1 diabetes. TCRB transcripts that were expressed got sequenced, as all of the isolated RNA had been reverse transcribed. This table comes from immunoSEQ multiplex PCR, and its TCRdb copy is limited to in-frame clones, with some not included. Here the sample spans some 410,000 clones, more than 11% being singletons. Each donor gave one heparinised blood draw averaging about 110 mL. Notes on the study in general: Sequencing used cDNA, and cells with high TCR expression could therefore be over-represented. Shorter templates may be favored by PCR, equally so in patients and controls.

V gene TRBV19 combines with J gene TRBJ2-1; 8 bases agree with TRBD2. The clonotype was recovered from a man aged 25 to 40 in good health. The material sequenced was naive CD4+ T cells from blood. The CDR3 is CASSGPGGRRQFF. Written as DNA, the CDR3 is TGTGCCAGTAGTGGCCCGGGGGGGCGTCGGCAGTTCTTC.